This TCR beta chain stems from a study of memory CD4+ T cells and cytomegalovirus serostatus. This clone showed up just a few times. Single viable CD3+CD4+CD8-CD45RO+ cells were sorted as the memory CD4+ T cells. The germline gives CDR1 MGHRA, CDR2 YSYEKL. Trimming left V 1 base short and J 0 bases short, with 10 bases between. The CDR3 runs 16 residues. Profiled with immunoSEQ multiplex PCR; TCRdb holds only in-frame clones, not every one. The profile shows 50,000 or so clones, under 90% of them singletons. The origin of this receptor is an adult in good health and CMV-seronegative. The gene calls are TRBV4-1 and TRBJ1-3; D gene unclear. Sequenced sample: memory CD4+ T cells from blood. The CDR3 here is CASSQVSGNSGNTIYF. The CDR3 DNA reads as TGCGCCAGCAGCCAAGTTTCCGGGAACTCTGGAAACACCATATATTTT.